This TCR beta chain was captured in a study of kidney transplant recipient with SARS-CoV-2 infection. In its sample, this clonotype was seen many times. The germline V gene has CDR1 LGHDT and CDR2 YNNKEL (reference sequence). Trimming removed 0 bases at V and 8 bases at J, with 13 bases between. This CDR3 region has 15 residues. TCRdb fed the reads into MiXCR, producing one record per CDR3 protein. The data hold 200,000 to 250,000 distinct CDR3 sequences, with around 26% observed a single time. This receptor was identified in a male patient between 25 and 39 years old who had COVID-19 and was a kidney transplant recipient. The graft donor may have given rise to some T cells. The rearrangement links TRBV3-1 to TRBJ1-4; unclear D gene. Sequencing used a blood sample, obtained at baseline and on day 111 from a kidney transplant recipient. CDR3 coding DNA: TGTGCCAGCAGCCAAGATATAAGTGGAGGGGAAAAACTGTTTTTT. This codes for CASSQDISGGEKLFF.